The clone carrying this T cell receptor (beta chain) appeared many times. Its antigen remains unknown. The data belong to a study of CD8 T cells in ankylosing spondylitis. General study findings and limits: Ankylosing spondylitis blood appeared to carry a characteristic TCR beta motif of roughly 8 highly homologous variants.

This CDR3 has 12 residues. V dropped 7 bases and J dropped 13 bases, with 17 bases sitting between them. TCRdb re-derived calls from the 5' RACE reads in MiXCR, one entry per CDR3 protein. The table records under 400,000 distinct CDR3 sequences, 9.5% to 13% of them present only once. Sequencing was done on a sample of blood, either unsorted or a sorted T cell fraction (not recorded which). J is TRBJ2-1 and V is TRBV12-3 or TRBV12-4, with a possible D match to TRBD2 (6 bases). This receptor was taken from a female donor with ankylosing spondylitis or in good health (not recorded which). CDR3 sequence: CASTSGSGAQFF. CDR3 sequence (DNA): TGTGCCAGCACCTCCGGGAGTGGGGCCCAGTTCTTC.